These 6 T cell receptor beta chains were sequenced from one sample in a study of cytomegalovirus exposure and HLA in healthy donors. Both 60 Vbeta primers and 13 Jbeta primers went into the PCR. Repertoires were generated with immunoSEQ multiplex PCR, while TCRdb's copy carries only in-frame clones and drops some. The sample carries under 200,000 clones, approximately 71% recorded once. What was sequenced was PBMCs. The receptors here all came from a man aged 50 to 59 in good health and CMV-seronegative.

The gene calls are TRBV12-5 and TRBJ1-6; 8 bases map to TRBD1. The germline gives CDR1 LGHNT, CDR2 FRNRAP. This CDR3 spans 17 amino acids. Unmatched junction bases numbered 9, after V lost 2 bases and J lost 6 bases. The CDR3 sequence is CASGLRKRDRGNSPLHF. The CDR3 DNA sequence: TGTGCTAGTGGTTTGAGAAAGAGAGACAGGGGTAATTCACCCCTCCACTTT.

The V and J genes are TRBV2 and TRBJ1-1; 7 bases line up with TRBD1. J lost 5 bases, V lost 8 bases, and 5 bases had no gene match. This CDR3 has 12 amino acids. The germline V gene encodes CDR1 SNHLY and CDR2 FYNNEI. CDR3 bases: TGTGCCAGCCGGGCAGGGGGGACTGAAGCTTTCTTT. It specifies CASRAGGTEAFF.

The rearrangement links TRBV5-4 to TRBJ1-3, with D possibly being TRBD1 (6 bases). The V end lost 4 bases, the J end lost 0 bases, and 14 bases lay between the germline ends. This CDR3 comprises 16 residues. Per the germline V gene, CDR1 is SGHNT and CDR2 is YYREEE (reference sequence). The CDR3 DNA follows: TGTGCCAGCAGCAGACAACAGGGCTCCTCTGGAAACACCATATATTTT. Amino acids: CASSRQQGSSGNTIYF.

The chain couples TRBV7-3 to TRBJ2-3; 9 bases fit TRBD2. The CDR3 is 15 amino acids. V dropped 3 bases and J dropped 2; count of bases not matched to a gene: 3. Germline values: CDR1 SGHTA, CDR2 FQGTGA. The CDR3 is CASSLTSGYTDTQYF. CDR3 DNA sequence: TGTGCCAGCAGCTTGACTAGCGGCTACACAGATACGCAGTATTTT.

The chain combines TRBV15 with TRBJ1-2; tentatively, D is TRBD1 (5 bases). The CDR3 is 15 residues long. Between the trimmed V and J ends, which lost 3 bases and 4 bases, there was a span of 15 bases. Germline V gene lookup returns CDR1 LNHNV and CDR2 YYDKDF (reference sequence). DNA of the CDR3: TGTGCCACCAGCAGGGCCGGGACTTCGGGCTATGGCTACACCTTC. Residues: CATSRAGTSGYGYTF.

The rearrangement links TRBV6-5 to TRBJ2-2; TRBD1 is a possible D gene (5 bases). The CDR3 is made up of 15 amino acids. V dropped 0 bases and J dropped 4 bases, with 9 bases sitting between them. Germline V CDR1 and CDR2: MNHEY, SVGAGI. The CDR3 loop is CASSYSAGSTGELFF. CDR3 coding DNA: TGTGCCAGCAGTTACTCTGCAGGGTCCACCGGGGAGCTGTTTTTT.